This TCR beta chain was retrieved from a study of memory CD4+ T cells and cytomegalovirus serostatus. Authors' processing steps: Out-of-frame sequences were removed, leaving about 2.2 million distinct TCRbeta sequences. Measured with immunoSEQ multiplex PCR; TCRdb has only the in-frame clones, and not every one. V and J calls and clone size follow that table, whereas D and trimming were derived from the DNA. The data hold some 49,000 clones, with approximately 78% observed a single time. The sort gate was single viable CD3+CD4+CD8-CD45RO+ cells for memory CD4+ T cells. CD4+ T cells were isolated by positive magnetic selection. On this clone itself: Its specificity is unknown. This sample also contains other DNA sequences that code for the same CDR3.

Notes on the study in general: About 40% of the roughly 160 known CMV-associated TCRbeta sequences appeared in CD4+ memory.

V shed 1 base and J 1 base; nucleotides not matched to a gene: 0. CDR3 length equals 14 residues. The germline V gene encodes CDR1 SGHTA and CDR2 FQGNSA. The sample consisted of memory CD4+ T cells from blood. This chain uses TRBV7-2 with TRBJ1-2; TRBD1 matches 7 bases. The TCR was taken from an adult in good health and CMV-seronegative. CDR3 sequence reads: CASSLGQGNYGYTF. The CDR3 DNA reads TGTGCCAGCAGCTTAGGACAGGGTAACTATGGCTACACCTTC.